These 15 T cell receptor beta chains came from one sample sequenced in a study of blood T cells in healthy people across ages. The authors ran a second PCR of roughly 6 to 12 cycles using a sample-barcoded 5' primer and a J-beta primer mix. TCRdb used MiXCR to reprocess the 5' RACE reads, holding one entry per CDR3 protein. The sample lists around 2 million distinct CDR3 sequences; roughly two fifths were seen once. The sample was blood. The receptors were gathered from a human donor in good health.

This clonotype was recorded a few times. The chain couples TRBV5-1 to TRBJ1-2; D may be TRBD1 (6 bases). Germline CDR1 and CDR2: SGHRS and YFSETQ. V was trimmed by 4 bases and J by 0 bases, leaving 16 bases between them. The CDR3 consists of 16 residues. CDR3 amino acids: CASSPYPGQANYGYTF. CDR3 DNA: TGCGCCAGCAGCCCTTACCCGGGACAAGCTAACTATGGCTACACCTTC.

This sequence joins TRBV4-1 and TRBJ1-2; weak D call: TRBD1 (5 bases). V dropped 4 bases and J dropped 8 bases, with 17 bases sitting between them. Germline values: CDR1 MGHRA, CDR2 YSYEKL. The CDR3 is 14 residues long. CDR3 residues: CASSPRDGRSGYTF. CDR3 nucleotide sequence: TGCGCCAGCAGCCCGAGGGACGGGAGATCAGGCTACACCTTC.

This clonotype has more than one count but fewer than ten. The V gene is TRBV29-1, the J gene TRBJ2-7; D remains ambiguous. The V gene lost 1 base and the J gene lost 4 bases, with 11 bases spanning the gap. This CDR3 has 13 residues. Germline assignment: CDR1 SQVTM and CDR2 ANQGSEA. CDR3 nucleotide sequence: TGCAGCGTTGAAGGGGAATCGCATTACGAGCAGTACTTC. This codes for CSVEGESHYEQYF.

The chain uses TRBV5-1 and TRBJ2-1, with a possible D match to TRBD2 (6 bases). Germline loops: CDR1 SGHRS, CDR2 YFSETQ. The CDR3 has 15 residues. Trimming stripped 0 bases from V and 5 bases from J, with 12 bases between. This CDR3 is CASSLATGRNNEQFF. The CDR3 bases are TGCGCCAGCAGCTTGGCCACGGGGAGGAACAATGAGCAGTTCTTC.

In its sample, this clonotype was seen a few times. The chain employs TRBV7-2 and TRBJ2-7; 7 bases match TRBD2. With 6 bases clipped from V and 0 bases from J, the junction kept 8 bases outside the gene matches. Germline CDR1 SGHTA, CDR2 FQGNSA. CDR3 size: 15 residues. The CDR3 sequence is CASSSGPGGSYEQYF. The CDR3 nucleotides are TGTGCCAGCAGTTCGGGCCCGGGGGGCTCCTACGAGCAGTACTTC.

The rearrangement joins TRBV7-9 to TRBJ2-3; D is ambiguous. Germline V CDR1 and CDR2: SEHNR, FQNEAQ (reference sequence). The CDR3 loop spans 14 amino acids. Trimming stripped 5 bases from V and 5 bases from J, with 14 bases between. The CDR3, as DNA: TGTGCCAGCAGCCCAGCGATTGGCAGAGATACGCAGTATTTT. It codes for CASSPAIGRDTQYF.

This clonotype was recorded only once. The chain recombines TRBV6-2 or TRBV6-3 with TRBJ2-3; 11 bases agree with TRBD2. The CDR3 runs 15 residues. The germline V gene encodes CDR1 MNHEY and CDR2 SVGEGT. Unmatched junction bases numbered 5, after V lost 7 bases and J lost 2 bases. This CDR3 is CASTSLAGATDTQYF. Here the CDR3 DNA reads TGTGCCAGCACCTCACTAGCGGGGGCCACAGATACGCAGTATTTT.

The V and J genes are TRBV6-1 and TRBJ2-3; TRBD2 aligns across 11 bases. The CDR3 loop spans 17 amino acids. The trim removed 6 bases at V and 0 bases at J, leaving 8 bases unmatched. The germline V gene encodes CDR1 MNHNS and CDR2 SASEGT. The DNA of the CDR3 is TGTGCCAGCAGAATAGCGGGGGGGCCTATTAGCACAGATACGCAGTATTTT. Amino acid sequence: CASRIAGGPISTDTQYF.

This CDR3 reads CASSKPIGGANVLTF. DNA of the CDR3: TGTGCCAGCAGCAAACCTATTGGTGGGGCCAACGTCCTGACTTTC. The chain links TRBV7-6 to TRBJ2-6; D remains ambiguous. Germline loops: CDR1 SGHVS, CDR2 FNYEAQ. The V end was cut by 5 bases, the J end by 3 bases, with 11 bases between. The CDR3 totals 15 residues.

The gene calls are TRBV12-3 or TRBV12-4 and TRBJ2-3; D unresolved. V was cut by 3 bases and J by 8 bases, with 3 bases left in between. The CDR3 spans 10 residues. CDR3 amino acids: CASSLATQYF. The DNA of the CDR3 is TGTGCCAGCAGTTTGGCTACGCAGTATTTT.

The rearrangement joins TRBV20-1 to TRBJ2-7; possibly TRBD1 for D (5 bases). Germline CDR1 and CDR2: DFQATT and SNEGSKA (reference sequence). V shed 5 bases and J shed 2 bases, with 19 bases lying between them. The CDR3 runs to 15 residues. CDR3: CSAEQGTWGTYEQYF. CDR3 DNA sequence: TGCAGTGCTGAGCAGGGTACATGGGGAACCTACGAGCAGTACTTC.

CDR3 protein: CASSYSTLGGENTEAFF. The CDR3, as DNA: TGTGCCAGCAGTTACTCGACTTTAGGGGGCGAGAACACTGAAGCTTTCTTT. The rearrangement uses TRBV6-5 and TRBJ1-1, with 7 bases lining up with TRBD1. Germline loops: CDR1 MNHEY, CDR2 SVGAGI. J gave up 1 base and V 0 bases, and 8 bases lay outside the gene matches. CDR3 length: 17 residues.

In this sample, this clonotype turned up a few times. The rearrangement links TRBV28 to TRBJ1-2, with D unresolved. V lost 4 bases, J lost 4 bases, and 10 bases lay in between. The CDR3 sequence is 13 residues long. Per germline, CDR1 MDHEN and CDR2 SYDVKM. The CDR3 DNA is TGTGCCAGCAGTTCGACGGCAGGCTATGGCTACACCTTC. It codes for CASSSTAGYGYTF.

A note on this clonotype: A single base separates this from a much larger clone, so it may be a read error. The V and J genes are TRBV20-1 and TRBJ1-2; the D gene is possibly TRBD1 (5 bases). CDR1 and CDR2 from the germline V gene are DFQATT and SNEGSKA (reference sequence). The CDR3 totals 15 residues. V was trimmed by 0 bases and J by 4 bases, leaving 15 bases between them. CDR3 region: CSARDGGGAGYGYTF. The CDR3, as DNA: TGCAGTGCTAGAGATGGGGGTGGGGCAGGCTATGGCTACACCTTC.

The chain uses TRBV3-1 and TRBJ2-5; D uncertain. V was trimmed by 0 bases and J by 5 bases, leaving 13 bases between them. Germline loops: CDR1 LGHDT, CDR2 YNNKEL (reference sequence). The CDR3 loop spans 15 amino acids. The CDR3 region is CASSQDSLSWETQYF. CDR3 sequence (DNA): TGTGCCAGCAGCCAAGATAGCCTATCCTGGGAGACCCAGTACTTC.